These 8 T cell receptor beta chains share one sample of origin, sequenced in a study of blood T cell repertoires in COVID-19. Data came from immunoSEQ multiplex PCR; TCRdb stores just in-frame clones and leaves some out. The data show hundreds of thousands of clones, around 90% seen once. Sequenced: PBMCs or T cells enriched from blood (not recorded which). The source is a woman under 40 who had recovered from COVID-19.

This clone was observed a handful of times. The CDR3 sequence: CASSRGGAEQYF. The CDR3 coding sequence is TGTGCCAGCAGCCGAGGGGGCGCCGAGCAGTACTTC. The J gene is TRBJ2-7, the V gene TRBV14; 7 bases line up with TRBD1. With 4 bases clipped from V and 6 bases from J, the junction kept 3 bases outside the gene matches. This CDR3 contains 12 residues. Germline CDR1 is SGHDN and CDR2 is FVKESK.

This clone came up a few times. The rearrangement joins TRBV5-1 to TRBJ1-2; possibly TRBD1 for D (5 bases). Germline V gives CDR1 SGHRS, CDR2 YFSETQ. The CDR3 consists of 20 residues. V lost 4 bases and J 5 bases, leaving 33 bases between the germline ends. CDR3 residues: CASSLLGMPLQGVATYGYTF. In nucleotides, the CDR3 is TGCGCCAGCAGCCTTCTGGGGATGCCCCTTCAAGGGGTTGCTACTTATGGCTACACCTTC.

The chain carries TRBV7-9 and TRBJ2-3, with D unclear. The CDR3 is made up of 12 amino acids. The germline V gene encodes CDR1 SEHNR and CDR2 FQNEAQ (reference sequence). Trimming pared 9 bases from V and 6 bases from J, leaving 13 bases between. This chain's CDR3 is CASRYGSDTQYF. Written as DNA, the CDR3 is TGTGCCAGTAGGTACGGGTCGGATACGCAGTATTTT.

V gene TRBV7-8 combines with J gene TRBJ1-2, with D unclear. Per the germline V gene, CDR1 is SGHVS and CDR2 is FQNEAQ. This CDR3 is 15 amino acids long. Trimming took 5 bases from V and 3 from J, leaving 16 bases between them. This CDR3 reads CASSHGRAEHYGYTF. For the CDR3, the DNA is TGTGCCAGCAGCCACGGGAGGGCCGAGCACTATGGCTACACCTTC.

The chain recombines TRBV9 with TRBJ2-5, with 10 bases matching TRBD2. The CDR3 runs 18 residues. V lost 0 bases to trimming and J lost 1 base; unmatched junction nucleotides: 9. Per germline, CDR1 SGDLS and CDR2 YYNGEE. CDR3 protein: CASSVASGGAPSQETQYF. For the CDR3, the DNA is TGTGCCAGCAGCGTAGCAAGCGGGGGGGCCCCCTCCCAAGAGACCCAGTACTTC.

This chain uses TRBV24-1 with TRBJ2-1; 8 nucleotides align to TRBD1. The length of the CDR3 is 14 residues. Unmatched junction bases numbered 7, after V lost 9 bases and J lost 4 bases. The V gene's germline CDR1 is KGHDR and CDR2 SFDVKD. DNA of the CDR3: TGTGCCACCGAGGGGCAGGGGGCTTACAATGAGCAGTTCTTC. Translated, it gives CATEGQGAYNEQFF.

CDR3 residues: CASSLGGASGELFF. In DNA, the CDR3 is TGTGCCAGCAGCTTAGGCGGAGCGTCCGGGGAGCTGTTTTTT. The rearrangement joins TRBV7-3 to TRBJ2-2; D unclear. Germline V gene sequence: CDR1 SGHTA, CDR2 FQGTGA. This CDR3 has 14 amino acids. V gave up 2 bases and J gave up 6 bases, with 10 bases separating them.

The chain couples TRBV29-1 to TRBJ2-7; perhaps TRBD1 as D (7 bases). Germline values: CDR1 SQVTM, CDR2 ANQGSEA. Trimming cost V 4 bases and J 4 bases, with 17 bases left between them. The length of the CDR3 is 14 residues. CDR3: CSVGWQGGFYEQYF. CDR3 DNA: TGCAGCGTTGGTTGGCAGGGGGGTTTTTACGAGCAGTACTTC.